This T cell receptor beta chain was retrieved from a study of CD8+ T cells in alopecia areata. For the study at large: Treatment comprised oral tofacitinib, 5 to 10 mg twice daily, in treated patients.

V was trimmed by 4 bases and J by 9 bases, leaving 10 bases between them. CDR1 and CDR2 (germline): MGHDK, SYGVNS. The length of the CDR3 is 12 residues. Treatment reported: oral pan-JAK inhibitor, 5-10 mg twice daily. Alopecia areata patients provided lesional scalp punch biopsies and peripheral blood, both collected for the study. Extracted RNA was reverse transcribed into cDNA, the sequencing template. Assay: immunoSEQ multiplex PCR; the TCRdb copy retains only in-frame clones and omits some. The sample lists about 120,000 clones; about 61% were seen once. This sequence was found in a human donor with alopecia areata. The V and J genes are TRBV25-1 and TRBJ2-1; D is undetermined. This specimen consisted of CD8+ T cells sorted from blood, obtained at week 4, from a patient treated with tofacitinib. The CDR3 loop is CASSGWNFEQFF. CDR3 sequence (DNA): TGTGCCAGCAGTGGCTGGAACTTTGAGCAGTTCTTC.